A single sample gave rise to the 13 T cell receptor beta chains below, sequenced in a study of cytomegalovirus exposure and HLA in healthy donors. Measured with immunoSEQ multiplex PCR; TCRdb has only the in-frame clones, and not every one. The sample carries 60,000 to 75,000 clones, 90% to 97% recorded once. The sequenced sample consisted of PBMCs. These receptors all stem from a man aged 18 to 29 in good health and CMV-seronegative.

The chain has TRBV9 and TRBJ2-7; tentative D call: TRBD1 (6 bases). Germline CDR1 is SGDLS and CDR2 is YYNGEE. The CDR3 is made up of 14 amino acids. V lost 3 bases and J 3 bases, leaving 13 bases between the germline ends. The CDR3 region is CASSARTEIYEQYF. CDR3 nucleotides: TGTGCCAGCAGCGCCAGGACAGAAATCTACGAGCAGTACTTC.

The chain links TRBV23-1 to TRBJ1-5; TRBD1 matches at 10 bases. TRBV23-1 is classed as an ORF, of uncertain function. This CDR3 spans 17 amino acids. Unmatched junction bases numbered 8, after V lost 6 bases and J lost 0 bases. The CDR3 DNA sequence: TGCGCCAGCAGCCGGGACAGGGGCCTTTATAGCAATCAGCCCCAGCATTTT. Translation: CASSRDRGLYSNQPQHF.

Here the CDR3 reads CASSPTVSNQPQHF. DNA of the CDR3: TGTGCCAGCAGTCCGACAGTGAGCAATCAGCCCCAGCATTTT. This rearrangement joins TRBV28 to TRBJ1-5; a weak D match, TRBD1 (5 bases). V was pared by 5 bases and J by 1 base, with 9 bases between. The germline V gene has CDR1 MDHEN and CDR2 SYDVKM. CDR3 length equals 14 residues.

The V and J genes are TRBV7-2 and TRBJ2-1, with a tentative D call TRBD2 (6 bases). Trimming removed 1 base from V and 3 bases from J, with 10 bases in between. CDR1 and CDR2 from the germline V gene are SGHTA and FQGNSA. There are 15 residues in the CDR3. The CDR3 sequence is CASSLVGLLYNEQFF. The DNA of the CDR3 is TGTGCCAGCAGCTTAGTGGGACTCCTCTACAATGAGCAGTTCTTC.

The chain carries TRBV9 and TRBJ2-1; 7 nucleotides align to TRBD1. Per the germline V gene, CDR1 is SGDLS and CDR2 is YYNGEE. Trimming took 4 bases from V and 13 from J; bases not matched to a gene: 11. This CDR3 has 13 amino acids. DNA for the CDR3: TGTGCCAGCAGCACGGGACAGTCAGGTTTTCAGTTCTTC. Translated, it gives CASSTGQSGFQFF.

The rearrangement uses TRBV11-2 and TRBJ2-7; D unresolved. The CDR3 is 11 residues long. Germline V gives CDR1 SGHAT, CDR2 FQNNGV. V was clipped by 5 bases and J by 6 bases, with 8 bases between them. The CDR3: CASSPPGEQYF. CDR3 nucleotide sequence: TGTGCCAGCAGCCCCCCGGGCGAGCAGTACTTC.

The chain employs TRBV30 and TRBJ1-2; D is undetermined. Germline CDR1 is GTSNPN and CDR2 is SVGIG (reference sequence). The CDR3 is 14 amino acids. Trimming left V 4 bases short and J 8 bases short, with 20 bases between. CDR3 sequence: CAWKISGTGGGYTF. The CDR3 bases are TGTGCCTGGAAAATAAGCGGCACCGGCGGCGGCTACACCTTC.

The chain couples TRBV5-4 to TRBJ2-1, with a tentative D call TRBD1 (5 bases). The germline V and J ends were trimmed by 4 bases and 9 bases, with 14 bases remaining between them. The CDR3 sequence is 13 residues long. CDR1 is SGHNT and CDR2 is YYREEE in the germline V gene (reference sequence). CDR3 sequence: CASSQDTTGEQFF. For the CDR3, the DNA is TGTGCCAGCAGCCAGGACACGACCGGTGAGCAGTTCTTC.

The CDR3 DNA follows: TGTGCCAGCAGTCAGGCATCGAACACTGAAGCTTTCTTT. Translated: CASSQASNTEAFF. The chain is built from TRBV6-5 and TRBJ1-1, with no clear D. Per the germline V gene, CDR1 is MNHEY and CDR2 is SVGAGI. The CDR3 length is 13 residues. Trimming took off 5 bases at V and 1 base at J, with 8 bases between the two ends.

This clone was observed once. The rearrangement uses TRBV28 and TRBJ2-1; 13 bases line up with TRBD2. CDR3 size: 15 residues. From germline, CDR1 is MDHEN and CDR2 SYDVKM. The J segment lost 8 bases and the V segment lost 7 bases, leaving 8 bases of the junction unmatched. CDR3 region: CASTRALAGGHEQFF. The CDR3 nucleotides read TGTGCCAGCACTAGAGCACTAGCGGGAGGGCATGAGCAGTTCTTC. Using reference TRBV28 and TRBJ2-1 for the parts outside the CDR3, the full variable domain is DVKVTQSSRYLVKRTGEKVFLECVQDMDHENMFWYRQDPGLGLRLIYFSYDVKMKEKGDIPEGYSVSREKKERFSLILESASTNQTSMYLCASTRALAGGHEQFFGPGTRLTVL.

This rearrangement joins TRBV9 to TRBJ2-7; a possible D gene is TRBD2 (5 bases). The germline CDR1 and CDR2 sequences are SGDLS and YYNGEE. Trimming removed 0 bases from V and 2 bases from J, with 12 bases in between. This CDR3 spans 15 amino acids. DNA of the CDR3: TGTGCCAGCAGCGTAGGGGAGCGCCCAGCCTACGAGCAGTACTTC. It translates to CASSVGERPAYEQYF.

Details on this clone: A much larger clone sits a single nucleotide away, making a read error possible. The sample carries other DNA sequences with the same CDR3. This sequence joins TRBV10-3 and TRBJ1-1, with TRBD1 as a possible D gene (6 bases). V gave up 3 bases and J gave up 5 bases, with 10 bases separating them. The CDR3 contains 13 residues. Germline V gene lookup returns CDR1 ENHRY and CDR2 SYGVKD. CDR3 sequence: CAISENRETEAFF. CDR3 sequence (DNA): TGTGCCATCAGTGAAAACAGGGAAACTGAAGCTTTCTTT.

This clone occurred once. This CDR3 fails to terminate in the conserved phenylalanine or tryptophan, so it likely reflects a read error. The DNA is left out, because the CDR3 cannot be placed on it with certainty; the CDR3 is given as TCRdb lists it. The chain joins TRBV27 to TRBJ2-4; whether TRBD1, the table's D call, matches the DNA was not checked. The V gene's germline CDR1 is MNHEY and CDR2 SMNVEV (reference sequence). The CDR3 is 12 residues long, counting both termini. CDR3 loop: CASSPMDRPWDV.